This TCR beta chain emerged from a study of graft-versus-host responses after intestinal transplantation. Study in general: All of the recipients had induction that used anti-thymocyte globulin, then tacrolimus and steroids for around three years.

From germline, CDR1 is SGHRS and CDR2 YFSETQ. The CDR3 covers 16 residues. Trimming left V 1 base short and J 3 bases short, with 14 bases between. The sample holds one count of this clone. Antigen: not known. Some clones are missing from TCRdb's copy, which holds only in-frame ones; the method was immunoSEQ multiplex PCR. The sample lists about 93,000 clones, 85% to 95% occurring once. Overall study results and limits: Where graft-donor T cell macrochimerism was present, patients had high graft-versus-host to host-versus-graft clonal ratios in allografts.

The rearrangement joins TRBV5-1 to TRBJ1-5; D unresolved. The input for sequencing was unstimulated CD8+ T cells sorted from spleen or lymph node cells, taken before intestinal transplant. The sequence was collected from a human donor who received an intestinal transplant. This CDR3 is CASSLSPTEDNQPQHF. The CDR3 region has the DNA TGCGCCAGCAGCTTGTCCCCCACAGAAGACAATCAGCCCCAGCATTTT.